This T cell receptor beta chain was found in a study of T cells in Graves' hyperthyroidism and ophthalmopathy. Study overall: Peripheral blood was secured at the point of initial diagnosis, before any treatment.

TCR beta CDR3 regions were amplified from RNA transcripts. The TCR CDR3 was amplified in a first-round RT-PCR using the HTBI primer set. Each CDR3 protein gets one entry after TCRdb re-called the multiplex PCR reads with MiXCR. The repertoire consists of 650,000 to 700,000 distinct CDR3 sequences, with 15% to 20% occurring once and the leading ten covering roughly 16%. Remarks on this clonotype: No conserved phenylalanine or tryptophan ends this CDR3, so it is likely a read error.

Sequences were obtained from blood. This receptor was taken from a man between 50 and 59 years old with Graves' hyperthyroidism.

Here the CDR3 reads CASSRTSGSTDTQYC. Written as DNA, the CDR3 is TGCGCCAGCAGTCGGACTAGCGGGAGCACAGATACGCAGTATTGT. This rearrangement joins TRBV5-1 to TRBJ2-3, with 11 positions matching TRBD2. Germline V gene sequence: CDR1 SGHRS, CDR2 YFSETQ. Trimming at V came to 5 bases and at J to 0 bases, leaving 2 bases not matched to a gene. The length of the CDR3 is 15 residues.